These 26 T cell receptor beta chains share one sample of origin, sequenced in a study of a mutant IDH1 vaccine in newly diagnosed glioma. Antigen specificity for these receptors is unknown. Method: immunoSEQ multiplex PCR; TCRdb's copy keeps in-frame clones and lacks some. This table holds roughly 120,000 clones, about four fifths found once. Time point reported: week 11, during vaccination. All doses held 300 ug of mutant IDH1 20-mer peptide, with topical imiquimod. The sequences come from PBMCs, collected from a glioma patient whose treatment included an IDH1 peptide vaccine. All receptors derive from a man between 40 and 49 years old with glioma.

V usage is TRBV6-6 and J usage is TRBJ2-7; D might be TRBD1 or TRBD2, each matching 6 bases. The V and J ends lost 2 bases and 9 bases respectively, with 17 bases between them. Germline lookup yields CDR1 MNHNY and CDR2 SVGAGI (reference sequence). This CDR3 region has 14 residues. CDR3 DNA: TGTGCCAGCAGTTACCGGGGGCCACCAGAGGGGCAGTACTTC. Translation gives CASSYRGPPEGQYF.

This clone has more than one count but fewer than ten. The chain combines TRBV6-5 with TRBJ2-7; D may be TRBD2 (5 bases). The germline gives CDR1 MNHEY, CDR2 SVGAGI. This CDR3 is built from 11 residues. The CDR3 coding sequence is TGTGTTCCCGGGATGTTCTACGAGCAGTACTTC. Amino acid sequence: CVPGMFYEQYF.

V gene TRBV19 combines with J gene TRBJ1-2; no reliable D call. This CDR3 comprises 15 residues. The germline CDR1 and CDR2 sequences are LNHDA and SQIVND (reference sequence). V gave up 0 bases and J gave up 1 base, with 9 bases separating them. Here the CDR3 reads CASSIDLDFNYGYTF. CDR3 nucleotides: TGTGCCAGTAGTATAGATCTGGATTTTAACTATGGCTACACCTTC.

The chain joins TRBV6-5 to TRBJ1-4; 7 nucleotides align to TRBD1. Germline CDR1 MNHEY, CDR2 SVGAGI. J was trimmed by 5 bases and V by 5 bases; bases with no gene match: 2. The CDR3 covers 13 residues. The DNA of the CDR3 is TGTGCCAGCAGTAAGACAGGGAATGAAAAACTGTTTTTT. Its translation: CASSKTGNEKLFF.

This clone was detected only a few times. This chain connects TRBV18 to TRBJ2-2; D gene ambiguous. The CDR3 sequence is 14 residues long. Germline-derived CDR1 and CDR2 are KGHSH and LQKENI. V lost 3 bases to trimming and J lost 5 bases, with 10 bases between them. Written as DNA, the CDR3 is TGTGCCAGCTCACCCTCCATGACTACCGGGGAGCTGTTTTTT. Its translation: CASSPSMTTGELFF.

The chain couples TRBV6-4 to TRBJ2-3; D call uncertain. Trimming left V 5 bases short and J 2 bases short, with 14 bases between. Germline loops: CDR1 MRHNA, CDR2 SNTAGT. This CDR3 comprises 15 residues. CDR3 region: CASSIGLGPTDTQYF. As DNA, the CDR3 is TGTGCCAGCAGTATAGGTCTAGGACCCACAGATACGCAGTATTTT.

V is TRBV29-1 and J is TRBJ2-7, with D tentatively TRBD1 or TRBD2 (6 bases each). The V end was cut by 5 bases, the J end by 7 bases, with 15 bases between. CDR1 and CDR2 from the germline V gene are SQVTM and ANQGSEA. The length of the CDR3 is 12 residues. The CDR3, as DNA: TGCAGCGTTCAGCCGGGGGCGGGGGAGCAGTACTTC. As protein: CSVQPGAGEQYF.

CDR3 sequence: CASSFNRANTEAFF. Here the CDR3 DNA reads TGTGCCAGCAGTTTCAACAGGGCGAACACTGAAGCTTTCTTT. The chain combines TRBV27 with TRBJ1-1, with D tentatively TRBD1 (6 bases). The CDR3 has 14 residues. V was clipped by 3 bases and J by 1 base, with 9 bases between them. CDR1 is MNHEY, CDR2 SMNVEV, per germline (reference sequence).

The chain is built from TRBV18 and TRBJ1-3; D is undetermined. The V and J ends lost 3 bases and 0 bases respectively, with 12 bases between them. This CDR3 contains 16 residues. The germline V gene has CDR1 KGHSH and CDR2 LQKENI. CDR3 loop: CASSPLFSFSGNTIYF. Here the CDR3 DNA reads TGTGCCAGCTCACCTTTGTTCTCTTTCTCTGGAAACACCATATATTTT.

The chain combines TRBV25-1 with TRBJ2-5, with D unresolved. The V and J ends lost 2 bases and 3 bases respectively, with 4 bases between them. CDR3 size: 12 residues. Per the germline V gene, CDR1 is MGHDK and CDR2 is SYGVNS. CDR3 sequence (DNA): TGTGCCAGCAGTGAAGGAGAAGAGACCCAGTACTTC. Protein: CASSEGEETQYF.

The sample holds a few counts of this clone. The rearrangement joins TRBV9 to TRBJ1-3, with D unclear. Germline CDR1 and CDR2: SGDLS and YYNGEE. V was pared by 0 bases and J by 1 base, with 20 bases between. The CDR3 runs to 19 residues. The CDR3 region has the DNA TGTGCCAGCAGCGTAGGGGCCGACTCTGTCGACTCTTCTGGAAACACCATATATTTT. Protein sequence: CASSVGADSVDSSGNTIYF.

This chain links TRBV7-2 with TRBJ2-7; D not resolved. V lost 3 bases and J lost 1, with 7 bases in between. CDR3 length: 13 residues. The V gene's germline CDR1 is SGHTA and CDR2 FQGNSA. CDR3 nucleotides: TGTGCCAGCAGCTTTCTAGGTTCCTACGAGCAGTACTTC. It encodes CASSFLGSYEQYF.

The chain links TRBV28 to TRBJ2-1, with 12 bases fitting TRBD2. The CDR3 sequence is 17 residues long. The V segment lost 6 bases and the J segment 5 bases; nucleotides outside the gene matches: 11. From germline, CDR1 is MDHEN and CDR2 SYDVKM. The CDR3: CASSLRTSGRSDNEQFF. The CDR3 coding sequence is TGTGCCAGCAGCCTCCGAACTAGCGGGAGGTCAGACAATGAGCAGTTCTTC.

This sequence joins TRBV2 and TRBJ2-2, with D perhaps assigned TRBD1 or TRBD2 (6 bases each). V lost 7 bases, J lost 4 bases, and 13 bases lay in between. The CDR3 extends over 14 amino acids. Germline V gene sequence: CDR1 SNHLY, CDR2 FYNNEI. Here the CDR3 reads CASMDWGATGELFF. CDR3 nucleotide sequence: TGTGCCAGCATGGACTGGGGGGCCACCGGGGAGCTGTTTTTT.

V usage is TRBV11-2 and J usage is TRBJ2-1; the D gene is possibly TRBD2 (6 bases). The V end lost 4 bases, the J end lost 0 bases, and 16 bases lay between the germline ends. Germline V gene sequence: CDR1 SGHAT, CDR2 FQNNGV. CDR3 size: 17 residues. The CDR3 DNA reads TGTGCCAGCAGCTCCCTTCGGGACTTCAGCTCCTACAATGAGCAGTTCTTC. Translation: CASSSLRDFSSYNEQFF. Looking up the rest from reference TRBV11-2 and TRBJ2-1 gives the full variable domain: EAGVAQSPRYKIIEKRQSVAFWCNPISGHATLYWYQQILGQGPKLLIQFQNNGVVDDSQLPKDRFSAERLKGVDSTLKIQPAKLEDSAVYLCASSSLRDFSSYNEQFFGPGTRLTVL.

The chain has TRBV7-8 and TRBJ1-5, with a possible D match to TRBD1 (5 bases). Germline CDR1 is SGHVS and CDR2 is FQNEAQ. V lost 2 bases to trimming and J lost 1 base, with 9 bases between them. The CDR3 extends over 15 amino acids. The CDR3 here is CASSLFGGSNQPQHF. CDR3 sequence (DNA): TGTGCCAGCAGCTTATTTGGGGGGAGCAATCAGCCCCAGCATTTT.

The CDR3 coding sequence is TGTGCCTGGATGAGGGGGAACTATGGCTACACCTTC. Protein: CAWMRGNYGYTF. The chain uses TRBV30 and TRBJ1-2, with D possibly matching TRBD1 (6 bases). This CDR3 contains 12 residues. V was shortened by 4 bases and J by 2 bases, with 8 bases between the two germline ends. Germline V CDR1 and CDR2: GTSNPN, SVGIG (reference sequence).

The genes are TRBV20-1 and TRBJ2-7; tentatively, D is TRBD2 (5 bases). The CDR3 consists of 11 residues. V lost 3 bases and J 4 bases, leaving 7 bases between the germline ends. From germline, CDR1 is DFQATT and CDR2 SNEGSKA (reference sequence). Here the CDR3 DNA reads TGCAGTGCTAGGGGAGAATACGAGCAGTACTTC. Translating it yields CSARGEYEQYF.

The V and J genes are TRBV6-5 and TRBJ1-1, with D maybe TRBD1 (5 bases). The CDR3 runs to 14 residues. Germline lookup yields CDR1 MNHEY and CDR2 SVGAGI. Trimming removed 4 bases from V and 1 base from J, with 10 bases in between. In DNA, the CDR3 is TGTGCCAGCAGTTCCCGGGGCTCGAACACTGAAGCTTTCTTT. Protein sequence: CASSSRGSNTEAFF.

Only a few counts were recorded for this clone. The chain uses TRBV4-3 and TRBJ2-3; D is possibly TRBD1 or TRBD2 (6 bases each). Trimming removed 4 bases at V and 6 bases at J, with 14 bases between. Germline lookup yields CDR1 LGHNA and CDR2 YSLEER. The CDR3 consists of 14 residues. Here the CDR3 DNA reads TGCGCCAGCAGCCTCTCTGGAGGGGGGGATACGCAGTATTTT. This translates into CASSLSGGGDTQYF.

This clone has just one count. The chain links TRBV15 to TRBJ2-7; 9 nucleotides match TRBD1. The junction had 5 bases not matched to a gene; V was cut back by 0 bases and J by 2 bases. CDR1 is LNHNV, CDR2 YYDKDF, per germline (reference sequence). The CDR3 runs 16 residues. The CDR3 is CATSRDPGQGTYEQYF. CDR3 nucleotide sequence: TGTGCCACCAGCAGAGACCCGGGACAGGGTACCTACGAGCAGTACTTC.

The DNA of the CDR3 is TGTGCCAGCAGCTTAGGCTACGAGCAGTACTTC. This gives the protein CASSLGYEQYF. The chain couples TRBV5-4 to TRBJ2-7, with unresolved D. The CDR3 spans 11 residues. V dropped 2 bases and J dropped 3 bases, with 3 bases sitting between them. CDR1 and CDR2 from the germline V gene are SGHNT and YYREEE (reference sequence).

The chain employs TRBV28 and TRBJ1-5, with no clear D. V was trimmed by 6 bases and J by 5 bases, leaving 5 bases between them. The CDR3 is made up of 11 amino acids. In germline, CDR1 is MDHEN, CDR2 SYDVKM. In nucleotides, the CDR3 is TGTGCCAGCAGCGATGATCAGCCCCAGCATTTT. It yields the protein CASSDDQPQHF.

The chain combines TRBV7-2 with TRBJ1-1, with a tentative D call TRBD1 (5 bases). The germline V and J ends were trimmed by 5 bases and 0 bases, with 10 bases remaining between them. This CDR3 spans 14 amino acids. Looked up from germline, CDR1 is SGHTA and CDR2 is FQGNSA. CDR3 sequence reads: CASSVRVMNTEAFF. The DNA for the CDR3 is TGTGCCAGCAGCGTCAGGGTCATGAACACTGAAGCTTTCTTT.

The chain links TRBV20-1 to TRBJ1-2; D is undetermined. The germline CDR1 and CDR2 sequences are DFQATT and SNEGSKA (reference sequence). The V gene lost 6 bases and the J gene lost 2 bases, with 1 base spanning the gap. The CDR3 loop spans 9 amino acids. The CDR3 sequence is CSANYGYTF. The CDR3 region has the DNA TGCAGTGCAAACTATGGCTACACCTTC.

In regard to this clone: The sample holds other DNA sequences that translate to the same CDR3. The rearrangement links TRBV6-5 to TRBJ2-3; 7 bases are shared with TRBD2. The CDR3 sequence is 15 residues long. Germline CDR1 reads MNHEY; CDR2 reads SVGAGI. The trim removed 2 bases at V and 3 bases at J, leaving 5 bases unmatched. CDR3 sequence: CASSYGGGRTDTQYF. CDR3 nucleotides: TGTGCCAGCAGTTACGGGGGGGGTCGGACAGATACGCAGTATTTT.